Following are 8 T cell receptor beta chains from one sample sequenced in a study of blood T cell repertoires in COVID-19. Method: immunoSEQ multiplex PCR; TCRdb's copy keeps in-frame clones and lacks some. There are about 200,000 clones in the sample; 80% to 90% occur only once, and 0.7% to 0.95% lies in the top ten. The sample was peripheral blood. All receptors derive from a woman between 65 and 79 years old with acute or convalescent COVID-19.

This chain joins TRBV5-1 and TRBJ1-1, with D tentatively TRBD1 (5 bases). Deletions cut 5 bases from V and 7 bases from J, with 18 bases between. Germline assignment: CDR1 SGHRS and CDR2 YFSETQ. CDR3 size: 14 residues. The CDR3 DNA reads as TGCGCCAGCAGTTGGTCAGGTCAGGGCGGTGAAGCTTTCTTT. As protein: CASSWSGQGGEAFF.

The chain has TRBV7-2 and TRBJ2-4, with TRBD1 matching over 7 bases. The CDR3 sequence is 13 residues long. J was trimmed by 8 bases and V by 2 bases; bases with no gene match: 3. Germline assignment: CDR1 SGHTA and CDR2 FQGNSA. This chain's CDR3 is CASSLNRGDIQYF. The CDR3 DNA sequence: TGTGCCAGCAGCTTAAACAGGGGAGACATTCAGTACTTC.

V and J are TRBV5-4 and TRBJ2-7; D is perhaps TRBD1 (7 bases). Germline CDR1 SGHNT, CDR2 YYREEE (reference sequence). The CDR3 is made up of 16 amino acids. The ends were cut back, 3 bases at V and 3 bases at J, with 19 bases in the middle. The CDR3 protein is CASSSEGQTLNYEQYF. CDR3 nucleotides: TGTGCCAGCAGCTCGGAGGGACAGACCTTAAACTACGAGCAGTACTTC.

The CDR3 nucleotides are TGTGCCAGTAGTCTCCCGTATCAGCCCCAGCATTTT. Protein: CASSLPYQPQHF. This chain connects TRBV19 to TRBJ1-5, with D unclear. This CDR3 comprises 12 residues. Germline CDR1 reads LNHDA; CDR2 reads SQIVND (reference sequence). Between the trimmed V and J ends, which lost 5 bases and 5 bases, there was a span of 7 bases.

V is TRBV5-1 and J is TRBJ1-5; 10 bases are a match to TRBD1. Looked up from germline, CDR1 is SGHRS and CDR2 is YFSETQ. The CDR3 has 15 amino acids. The V segment lost 4 bases and the J segment 5 bases; nucleotides outside the gene matches: 6. The CDR3: CASSPSGTGDQPQHF. In DNA, the CDR3 is TGCGCCAGCAGCCCTTCCGGGACAGGGGATCAGCCCCAGCATTTT.

The V gene is TRBV11-1, the J gene TRBJ2-5, with unresolved D. The CDR3 contains 12 residues. The germline V and J ends were trimmed by 2 bases and 9 bases, with 10 bases remaining between them. Germline CDR1 is SGHAT and CDR2 is FQDESV (reference sequence). The chain's CDR3 is CASSLPSEAQYF. The DNA for the CDR3 is TGTGCCAGCAGCTTACCCAGCGAGGCCCAGTACTTC.

V and J are TRBV5-4 and TRBJ2-3; tentatively, D is TRBD2 (5 bases). The V end lost 0 bases, the J end lost 0 bases, and 8 bases lay between the germline ends. Looked up from germline, CDR1 is SGHNT and CDR2 is YYREEE (reference sequence). The CDR3 is 15 amino acids. This CDR3 reads CASSLVRASTDTQYF. As DNA, the CDR3 is TGTGCCAGCAGCTTGGTGCGGGCAAGCACAGATACGCAGTATTTT.

The rearrangement links TRBV6-5 to TRBJ2-2; no reliable D call. This CDR3 contains 15 residues. Trimming removed 8 bases at V and 4 bases at J, with 17 bases between. Germline values: CDR1 MNHEY, CDR2 SVGAGI. The CDR3 nucleotides are TGTGCCAGCTGCATTTCTACGAGGAGCACCGGGGAGCTGTTTTTT. Translated, it gives CASCISTRSTGELFF.